This TCR beta chain was identified in a study of T-cell reconstitution after alpha-beta-depleted transplantation in children (dated by TCRdb to about 2016). For context, the study as a whole: The study quantitatively tracked T-cell immune reconstitution after TCRalphabeta/CD19-depleted allogeneic hematopoietic cell transplantation in children using TCR repertoire profiling.

This clonotype has a count of ten or more. Its specific antigen is unknown. No base-level quality is on record; no much larger clone is a single base apart. CDR1 MNHNS and CDR2 SASEGT were looked up in the germline V gene. Its CDR3 holds 14 amino acids, cysteine through phenylalanine. This entry keeps only the CDR3 DNA: 42 bases, framed from base 1. V gives up 2 bases and J gives up 7 bases, and the segment between their germline ends measures 15 bases. Libraries were built with PCR. Sequencing took place on an Illumina HiSeq 2500. To normalize quantification of the TCRbeta repertoire, the TCR libraries were built with molecular barcoding that relied on unique molecular identifiers. Clones were called with MiXCR by TCRdb after fastp trimmed the public reads at Q25, and only in-frame beta chains were retained. Entries that share a CDR3 protein sequence are merged under the most common genes and DNA. This sample comprises about 240,000 distinct CDR3 sequences, about 12% of them detected only once. Jointly, the top ten make up about 2.6% of the sample.

The chain couples TRBV6-1 to TRBJ2-7, with a tentative D call of TRBD1 or TRBD2, each matching 5 bases. Sequenced here: PBMCs from the stem cell graft donor, sampled from the stem cell graft. The sequence derives from a human donor who donated a stem cell graft to a child with acute lymphoblastic leukemia. The CDR3 region reads CASSERDGSREQYF. At the DNA level, the sequence is TGTGCCAGCAGTGAACGGGACGGCAGCCGGGAGCAGTACTTC.